Sequencing of this TCR beta chain was carried out in a study of blood T cell repertoires in COVID-19. Cohort allocation depended upon clinical history that participants reported. For recovered donors of Cohort 3, there were two negative PCRs, clearance, or symptom resolution. Original analysis: Using reference gene primer amplification, nucleated cell counts were estimated. Only in-frame clones appear in the TCRdb table, and some are missing; sequencing was by immunoSEQ multiplex PCR. The D gene and trimming were derived from the DNA, and the V and J assignments and clone size from that table. The repertoire has hundreds of thousands of clones, about 85% of them found once; the top ten carry under 9.5%. Sample: PBMCs or T cells enriched from blood (not recorded which). The receptor was isolated from a woman aged 60-75 years who had recovered from COVID-19.

The CDR3 sequence is CASSQEAGESYEQYF. The CDR3 DNA sequence: TGTGCCAGCAGCCAAGAGGCGGGGGAATCCTACGAGCAGTACTTC. The chain uses TRBV4-2 and TRBJ2-7; 7 bases map to TRBD2. From germline, CDR1 is LGHNA and CDR2 YNFKEQ. V lost 0 bases and J lost 1; bases outside the gene matches: 3. The CDR3 length is 15 residues.